A single sample is the source of the 25 T cell receptor beta chains below, sequenced in a study of cytomegalovirus exposure and HLA in healthy donors. Only in-frame clones appear in the TCRdb table, and some are missing; sequencing was by immunoSEQ multiplex PCR. The table records about 170,000 clones, approximately 90% of them present only once. Sequences were obtained from PBMCs. All receptors come from a woman between 25 and 40 years old in good health and CMV-seronegative.

This rearrangement joins TRBV5-1 to TRBJ1-4, with no clear D. The V and J ends lost 2 bases and 6 bases respectively, with 8 bases between them. CDR3 length equals 13 residues. Germline CDR1 SGHRS, CDR2 YFSETQ. The CDR3 DNA follows: TGCGCCAGCAGCTTAGAAGGAGATGAAAAACTGTTTTTT. Its protein is CASSLEGDEKLFF.

The gene calls are TRBV19 and TRBJ2-1; TRBD1 aligns across 7 bases. The CDR3 has 16 amino acids. Trimming removed 5 bases from V and 4 bases from J; junction bases left unmatched: 11. Germline lookup yields CDR1 LNHDA and CDR2 SQIVND (reference sequence). The CDR3 sequence: CASSPKTGALYNEQFF. The CDR3, as DNA: TGTGCCAGTAGTCCAAAAACAGGGGCCCTGTACAATGAGCAGTTCTTC.

This clone occurred a few times. This rearrangement joins TRBV4-1 to TRBJ1-5, with a possible D match to TRBD1 (5 bases). This CDR3 contains 13 residues. Trimming stripped 4 bases from V and 4 bases from J, with 8 bases between. Germline-derived CDR1 and CDR2 are MGHRA and YSYEKL. This CDR3 reads CASSPTENQPQHF. DNA of the CDR3: TGCGCCAGCAGCCCGACAGAGAATCAGCCCCAGCATTTT.

The chain is built from TRBV7-9 and TRBJ1-3; D remains ambiguous. The length of the CDR3 is 13 residues. Trimming removed 2 bases at V and 4 bases at J, with 6 bases between. Per germline, CDR1 SEHNR and CDR2 FQNEAQ (reference sequence). The CDR3 sequence is CASSLSSGNTIYF. The CDR3, as DNA: TGTGCCAGCAGCTTATCTTCCGGAAACACCATATATTTT.

The V gene is TRBV28, the J gene TRBJ2-7; D is possibly TRBD2 (6 bases). Trimming took 4 bases from V and 9 from J, leaving 19 bases between them. Germline V lookup: CDR1 MDHEN, CDR2 SYDVKM. CDR3 length: 14 residues. The DNA of the CDR3 is TGTGCCAGCAGTTCGTCCGGGAGACTAGTCGGGCAGTACTTC. Translating it yields CASSSSGRLVGQYF. The variable domain in full, completed from reference TRBV28 and TRBJ2-7, reads DVKVTQSSRYLVKRTGEKVFLECVQDMDHENMFWYRQDPGLGLRLIYFSYDVKMKEKGDIPEGYSVSREKKERFSLILESASTNQTSMYLCASSSSGRLVGQYFGPGTRLTVT.

The V gene is TRBV19, the J gene TRBJ2-2, with D possibly being TRBD2 (5 bases). This CDR3 is 15 amino acids long. The germline V gene has CDR1 LNHDA and CDR2 SQIVND (reference sequence). V shed 4 bases and J shed 0 bases, with 9 bases lying between them. CDR3: CASSSNGANTGELFF. The DNA for the CDR3 is TGTGCCAGTAGTAGTAACGGGGCGAACACCGGGGAGCTGTTTTTT.

The V gene is TRBV27, the J gene TRBJ1-2; 8 bases match TRBD1. Germline V gives CDR1 MNHEY, CDR2 SMNVEV (reference sequence). The V and J ends lost 3 bases and 1 base, in that order; junction bases with no gene match: 7. The CDR3 has 16 amino acids. The CDR3 loop reads CASSFGQGRGNYGYTF. CDR3 DNA: TGTGCCAGCAGTTTCGGACAGGGCAGGGGTAACTATGGCTACACCTTC.

The gene calls are TRBV27 and TRBJ2-5; TRBD2 agrees at 15 bases. After removal of 4 bases from V and 4 bases from J, the junction contained 4 bases not matched to a gene. CDR1 MNHEY and CDR2 SMNVEV come from the germline V gene (reference sequence). The CDR3 contains 16 residues. The CDR3 is CASSWGLAGGTETQYF. The DNA for the CDR3 is TGTGCCAGCAGTTGGGGACTAGCGGGGGGAACAGAGACCCAGTACTTC.

As to this clone: Germline and junction disagree at one end, which may indicate a read error. The chain joins TRBV19 to TRBJ1-2; 7 bases align to TRBD1. This CDR3 has 14 amino acids. Per the germline V gene, CDR1 is LNHDA and CDR2 is SQIVND (reference sequence). The CDR3 loop reads CASSATGSNYAYTF. CDR3 DNA: TGTGCCAGTAGTGCGACAGGGTCGAATTATGCCTACACCTTC.

The rearrangement uses TRBV7-9 and TRBJ1-5; tentative D call: TRBD1 (5 bases). The ends were cut back, 0 bases at V and 7 bases at J, with 7 bases in the middle. Germline V gives CDR1 SEHNR, CDR2 FQNEAQ (reference sequence). The CDR3 loop spans 13 amino acids. CDR3 region: CASSLAGGQPQHF. The CDR3 DNA reads TGTGCCAGCAGCTTAGCTGGGGGGCAGCCCCAGCATTTT.

The chain couples TRBV28 to TRBJ1-2; TRBD1 is a possible D gene (5 bases). Germline V lookup: CDR1 MDHEN, CDR2 SYDVKM. The V end was cut by 3 bases, the J end by 4 bases, with 9 bases between. There are 13 residues in the CDR3. The DNA of the CDR3 is TGTGCCAGCAGTTTGGGCAGGGTCTATGGCTACACCTTC. As protein: CASSLGRVYGYTF.

V usage is TRBV7-8 and J usage is TRBJ2-1, with 8 bases matching TRBD1. Germline V gives CDR1 SGHVS, CDR2 FQNEAQ. V trimming: 5 bases; J trimming: 8 bases; junction bases outside the gene matches: 8. The CDR3 has 14 amino acids. The CDR3 region has the DNA TGTGCCAGCAGCCGAAGGACAGGGTCCGATGAGCAGTTCTTC. Protein product: CASSRRTGSDEQFF.

The rearrangement links TRBV2 to TRBJ2-2; a possible D gene is TRBD2 (6 bases). With 7 bases removed from V and 0 bases from J, the gap between germline ends came to 9 bases. Per the germline V gene, CDR1 is SNHLY and CDR2 is FYNNEI. The CDR3 spans 14 residues. The CDR3 coding sequence is TGTGCCAGCACCCGACTAGCGAACACCGGGGAGCTGTTTTTT. This encodes CASTRLANTGELFF.

This chain connects TRBV2 to TRBJ1-6, with 7 bases that match TRBD1. V shed 6 bases and J 6 bases; nucleotides not matched to a gene: 8. Germline values: CDR1 SNHLY, CDR2 FYNNEI. This CDR3 has 15 amino acids. The CDR3: CASRTQDRANSPLHF. The CDR3 DNA reads TGTGCCAGCAGGACCCAAGACAGGGCTAATTCACCCCTCCACTTT.

Written as DNA, the CDR3 is TGCGCCAGCAGCAACTTCGGCGGCTCCTACGAGCAGTACTTC. Its protein is CASSNFGGSYEQYF. This chain uses TRBV4-1 with TRBJ2-7; D is ambiguous. There are 14 residues in the CDR3. Per germline, CDR1 MGHRA and CDR2 YSYEKL. Trimming removed 5 bases at V and 0 bases at J, with 11 bases between.

The rearrangement links TRBV4-1 to TRBJ1-6, with D uncertain. Between the trimmed V and J ends, which lost 0 bases and 0 bases, there was a span of 6 bases. CDR3 length equals 16 residues. Germline V gene sequence: CDR1 MGHRA, CDR2 YSYEKL. CDR3 bases: TGCGCCAGCAGCCAAGAAGGGAGCTCCTATAATTCACCCCTCCACTTT. Protein sequence: CASSQEGSSYNSPLHF.

V and J are TRBV9 and TRBJ1-1; weak D call: TRBD1 (6 bases). The V gene's germline CDR1 is SGDLS and CDR2 YYNGEE. This CDR3 region has 16 residues. Trimming left V 0 bases short and J 2 bases short, with 14 bases between. The CDR3 DNA reads TGTGCCAGCAGCGTAGAGGGAGAGGGACACAACACTGAAGCTTTCTTT. This gives the protein CASSVEGEGHNTEAFF.

This sequence joins TRBV7-9 and TRBJ1-4; D uncertain. CDR1 is SEHNR and CDR2 is FQNEAQ in the germline V gene (reference sequence). The V end was cut by 6 bases, the J end by 5 bases, with 16 bases between. The CDR3 runs to 15 residues. CDR3: CASRPWRWINEKLFF. In DNA form, the CDR3 reads TGTGCCAGCAGGCCTTGGAGGTGGATCAATGAAAAACTGTTTTTT.

This clone came up once. The rearrangement links TRBV29-1 to TRBJ2-7; 7 nucleotides line up with TRBD2. This CDR3 has 12 amino acids. V gave up 6 bases and J gave up 1 base; unmatched junction bases: 3. Germline loops: CDR1 SQVTM, CDR2 ANQGSEA. Here the CDR3 DNA reads TGCAGCGTCAGGGAGGGATCCTACGAGCAGTACTTC. Translation: CSVREGSYEQYF.

This clone was detected a few times. The V and J genes are TRBV6-7 and TRBJ1-2, with 7 bases that match TRBD1. TRBV6-7 is assigned to the ORF class and has an uncertain function. V was clipped by 6 bases and J by 8 bases; unmatched bases: 3. The CDR3 has 11 residues. CDR3 in DNA: TGTGCCAGCAGGACAGGGAAAGGCTACACCTTC. This sequence encodes CASRTGKGYTF.

The rearrangement uses TRBV14 and TRBJ2-1; no clear D gene. Per germline, CDR1 SGHDN and CDR2 FVKESK. The germline V and J ends were trimmed by 3 bases and 0 bases, with 6 bases remaining between them. The CDR3 has 14 residues. This chain's CDR3 is CASSHVSSYNEQFF. CDR3 sequence (DNA): TGTGCCAGCAGCCACGTGAGCTCCTACAATGAGCAGTTCTTC.

The J gene is TRBJ1-6, the V gene TRBV27; D is perhaps TRBD1 (5 bases). The CDR3 contains 16 residues. Trimming took 4 bases from V and 13 from J, leaving 23 bases between them. Germline CDR1 and CDR2: MNHEY and SMNVEV (reference sequence). Here the CDR3 DNA reads TGTGCCAGCAGTTACTGGGACGGAGGACGCGGGATGCCCCTCCACTTT. Translated: CASSYWDGGRGMPLHF.

The rearrangement uses TRBV12-5 and TRBJ2-3, with D hard to call. The V end was cut by 6 bases, the J end by 3 bases, with 4 bases between. The CDR3 contains 11 residues. Looked up from germline, CDR1 is LGHNT and CDR2 is FRNRAP. The CDR3 is CASGQTDTQYF. The CDR3 DNA sequence: TGTGCTAGTGGACAAACAGATACGCAGTATTTT.

The J gene is TRBJ1-1, the V gene TRBV6-6; D is undetermined. The CDR3 has 16 amino acids. Germline CDR1 MNHNY, CDR2 SVGAGI (reference sequence). The V end was cut by 4 bases, the J end by 3 bases, with 18 bases between. The CDR3 here is CASSFLSSLSDTEAFF. Here the CDR3 DNA reads TGTGCCAGCAGTTTCCTCTCCAGTTTATCCGACACTGAAGCTTTCTTT.

The V call is TRBV4-1, the J call TRBJ2-7; D uncertain. Trimming removed 4 bases from V and 0 bases from J, with 19 bases in between. There are 17 residues in the CDR3. Per germline, CDR1 MGHRA and CDR2 YSYEKL. The CDR3 DNA reads as TGCGCCAGCAGCCCCTCTACGTTTTTCAACCCCTCCTACGAGCAGTACTTC. This sequence encodes CASSPSTFFNPSYEQYF.